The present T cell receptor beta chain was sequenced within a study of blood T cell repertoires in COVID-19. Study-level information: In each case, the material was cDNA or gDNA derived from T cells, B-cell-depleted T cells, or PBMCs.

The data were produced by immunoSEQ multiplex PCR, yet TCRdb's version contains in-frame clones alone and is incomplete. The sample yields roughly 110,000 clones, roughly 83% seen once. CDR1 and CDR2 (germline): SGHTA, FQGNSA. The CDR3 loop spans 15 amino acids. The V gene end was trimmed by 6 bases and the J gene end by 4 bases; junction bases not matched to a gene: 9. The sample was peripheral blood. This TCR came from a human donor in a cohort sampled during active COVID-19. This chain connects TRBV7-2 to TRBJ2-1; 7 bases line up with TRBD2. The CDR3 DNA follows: TGTGCCAGCAGACCCGCGGGAGCGGGGTACAATGAGCAGTTCTTC. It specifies CASRPAGAGYNEQFF.